This is a list of T cell receptor beta chains from one sample in a study of OX40 agonist ivuxolimab in advanced cancers. Assay used: immunoSEQ multiplex PCR; TCRdb lists only in-frame clones, some missing. The repertoire holds about 44,000 clones, approximately 80% seen once, with about 7% in the top ten. Sequenced material: CD4+ or CD8+ T cells sorted from blood, taken in a trial of the OX40 agonist ivuxolimab. The receptors shown here come from an adult with an advanced solid tumor such as melanoma, head and neck, liver or kidney cancer. Each CDR3 is given with its conserved first and last residue. Each record gives: J gene, clone size, D gene, V gene, CDR3 length, CDR3 DNA, CDR3 protein. The D gene is left open where the match is weak. Clone size appears in some rows only: once, few, many, or a class for an expanded clone.

>TRBJ1-2|-|-|TRBV9|16
TGTGCCAGCAGCCCACGAAGGGACCGTCGGGGCTATGGCTACACCTTC
CASSPRRDRRGYGYTF
>TRBJ1-6|many|-|TRBV10-3|14
TGTGCCATAGGAGAGGGGGGACCTTCTTCACCCCTCCACTTT
CAIGEGGPSSPLHF
>TRBJ2-2|-|TRBD1|TRBV18|17
TGTGCCAGCTCACCCTCGGCAGGGGGCGTACAAACCGGGGAGCTGTTTTTT
CASSPSAGGVQTGELFF
>TRBJ2-7|-|-|TRBV10-1|13
TGCGCCAGCAGTGAGTCGGGCACGGGCAAGCAGTACTTC
CASSESGTGKQYF
>TRBJ2-7|-|-|TRBV7-2|15
TGCGCCAGCAGCCAAGACCCAGGGACAACCTACGAGCAGTACTTC
CASSQDPGTTYEQYF
>TRBJ1-2|-|TRBD1|TRBV5-1|13
TGCGCCAGCAGCGGGGGACAGGCCTATGGCTACACCTTC
CASSGGQAYGYTF
>TRBJ2-1|once|-|TRBV7-9|15
TGTGCCAGCAGCCCACCTCCTCGTATGGGCAATGAGCAGTTCTTC
CASSPPPRMGNEQFF
>TRBJ1-1|few|-|TRBV11-2|12
TGTGCCAGCGTAGGTGAGGACACTGAAGCTTTCTTT
CASVGEDTEAFF
>TRBJ1-6|-|-|TRBV30|14
TGTGCCTGGAGTGAGGGGGGGCCAGGTTCACCCCTCCACTTT
CAWSEGGPGSPLHF
>TRBJ2-5|-|TRBD2|TRBV2|16
TGTGCCAGCAGTGGGCCCCTAACTAGCGGGAGTGAGACCCAGTACTTC
CASSGPLTSGSETQYF
>TRBJ1-1|-|-|TRBV5-1|14
TGCGCCAGCAGCTTGTCGGCGGTTAACACTGAAGCTTTCTTT
CASSLSAVNTEAFF
>TRBJ2-7|-|-|TRBV19|18
TGTGCCAGTAGCAACCAAGGACTGGGACAAATGGTAGCCTACGAGCAGTACTTC
CASSNQGLGQMVAYEQYF
>TRBJ2-7|-|-|TRBV2|14
TGTGCCAGCAGTGAGCGGCCCACATCCCACGAGCAGTACTTC
CASSERPTSHEQYF
>TRBJ2-3|-|-|TRBV6-1|14
TGTGCCAGCAGTGAAGTGGTAATAGGGGATACGCAGTATTTT
CASSEVVIGDTQYF
>TRBJ2-7|few|TRBD1|TRBV4-1|14
TGCGCCAGCAGCCACCGGGACAGTGGCTACGAGCAGTACTTC
CASSHRDSGYEQYF
>TRBJ2-5|-|-|TRBV18|13
TGTGCCAGCTCACCGTCTCCCGAAGAGACCCAGTACTTC
CASSPSPEETQYF
>TRBJ1-2|-|-|TRBV9|14
TGTGCCAGCAGCCCTGGGGCAGGGGAATATGGCTACACCTTC
CASSPGAGEYGYTF